Listed here are 23 T cell receptor beta chains from one sample, sequenced in a study of T cell responses to AZD1222 COVID-19 vaccine. Sequenced by immunoSEQ multiplex PCR; TCRdb stores in-frame clones only, minus some. This table holds more than 150,000 clones, roughly 92% found once. This specimen consisted of peripheral blood, obtained 28 days after the second AZD1222 dose. These receptors all come from an adult who received the AZD1222 COVID-19 vaccine.

The chain uses TRBV5-6 and TRBJ1-4; no clear D gene. With 4 bases removed from V and 4 bases from J, the gap between germline ends came to 11 bases. CDR1 is SGHDT and CDR2 is YYEEEE in the germline V gene. The CDR3 has 14 residues. CDR3 DNA: TGTGCCAGCAGCCCCGACCGGTATAATGAAAAACTGTTTTTT. Protein sequence: CASSPDRYNEKLFF.

The chain combines TRBV7-3 with TRBJ1-3; D not resolved. The CDR3 has 15 amino acids. The germline CDR1 and CDR2 sequences are SGHTA and FQGTGA. The germline V and J ends were trimmed by 5 bases and 0 bases, with 11 bases remaining between them. Here the CDR3 reads CASSPPGLSGNTIYF. CDR3 DNA: TGTGCCAGCAGCCCCCCAGGTCTCTCTGGAAACACCATATATTTT.

This clone was counted once. This chain links TRBV9 with TRBJ2-1; 9 bases are a match to TRBD2. The germline CDR1 and CDR2 sequences are SGDLS and YYNGEE. V shed 4 bases, J shed 6 bases, and the junction held 11 bases outside the gene matches. This CDR3 region has 16 residues. For the CDR3, the DNA is TGTGCCAGCAGCCCCCCAGCGGGAGGCGCTATCAATGAGCAGTTCTTC. Translation: CASSPPAGGAINEQFF. Complete variable domain (other parts from reference TRBV9 and TRBJ2-1): DSGVTQTPKHLITATGQRVTLRCSPRSGDLSVYWYQQSLDQGLQFLIQYYNGEERAKGNILERFSAQQFPDLHSELNLSSLELGDSALYFCASSPPAGGAINEQFFGPGTRLTVL.

This clone appeared many times. The rearrangement uses TRBV5-1 and TRBJ2-3; D gene unclear. From germline, CDR1 is SGHRS and CDR2 YFSETQ. The CDR3 extends over 15 amino acids. V gave up 4 bases and J gave up 0 bases, with 12 bases separating them. The CDR3 spells CASSAQLVSTDTQYF. Here the CDR3 DNA reads TGCGCCAGCAGCGCCCAACTTGTTAGCACAGATACGCAGTATTTT.

This clone appeared once. The chain employs TRBV28 and TRBJ2-4, with D perhaps assigned TRBD1 or TRBD2 (5 bases each). CDR1 is MDHEN and CDR2 is SYDVKM in the germline V gene. The V and J ends lost 8 bases and 0 bases respectively, with 14 bases between them. The CDR3 sequence is 15 residues long. The CDR3 sequence: CASGGGLLAKNIQYF. The CDR3 DNA reads as TGTGCCAGCGGTGGGGGATTACTAGCCAAAAACATTCAGTACTTC.

The CDR3 protein is CAWTRGGRATDTQYF. The CDR3 nucleotides are TGTGCCTGGACACGTGGGGGCAGGGCGACAGATACGCAGTATTTT. The rearrangement uses TRBV30 and TRBJ2-3; D possibly corresponds to TRBD1 (6 bases). Trimming pared 4 bases from V and 3 bases from J, leaving 17 bases between. The CDR3 is made up of 15 amino acids. Germline V lookup: CDR1 GTSNPN, CDR2 SVGIG (reference sequence).

The rearrangement uses TRBV11-3 and TRBJ2-7; D may be TRBD2 (5 bases). Per germline, CDR1 SGHNT and CDR2 YENEEA. Trimming pared 2 bases from V and 3 bases from J, leaving 8 bases between. The CDR3 covers 13 residues. DNA of the CDR3: TGTGCCAGCAGCTTAAGGAGCGGCTACGAGCAGTACTTC. This sequence encodes CASSLRSGYEQYF.

V usage is TRBV30 and J usage is TRBJ1-1; 8 bases align to TRBD1. Germline V gene sequence: CDR1 GTSNPN, CDR2 SVGIG (reference sequence). CDR3 length: 14 amino acids. The trim removed 7 bases at V and 1 base at J, leaving 8 bases unmatched. The CDR3 nucleotides are TGTGCCTCACGACAGGGGCGATCGAACACTGAAGCTTTCTTT. The encoded protein is CASRQGRSNTEAFF.

The chain has TRBV27 and TRBJ2-1; TRBD2 is a possible D gene (6 bases). This CDR3 is built from 10 residues. CDR1 is MNHEY and CDR2 is SMNVEV in the germline V gene (reference sequence). Trimming removed 9 bases from V and 9 bases from J, with 9 bases in between. CDR3 DNA: TGTGCCAGTCGGGGGAGTGAGCAGTTCTTC. It encodes CASRGSEQFF.

This clone was found a few times. V and J are TRBV5-8 and TRBJ1-2; D call uncertain. The V gene's germline CDR1 is SGHTS and CDR2 YDEGEE. Trimming removed 0 bases from V and 6 bases from J, with 18 bases in between. This CDR3 is 16 amino acids long. DNA of the CDR3: TGTGCCAGCAGCTTGGCCCTACTCGGAGGCAGCGATGGCTACACCTTC. Translation gives CASSLALLGGSDGYTF. The full variable domain, with the rest looked up from reference TRBV5-8 and TRBJ1-2, is EAGVTQSPTHLIKTRGQQATLRCSPISGHTSVYWYQQALGLGLQFLLWYDEGEERNRGNFPPRFSGRQFPNYSSELNVNALELEDSALYLCASSLALLGGSDGYTFGSGTRLTVV.

The chain combines TRBV28 with TRBJ1-5; TRBD1 agrees at 9 bases. J lost 4 bases, V lost 8 bases, and 12 bases had no gene match. CDR3 size: 16 residues. CDR1 is MDHEN, CDR2 SYDVKM, per germline. This chain's CDR3 is CASWGRGQGMNQPQHF. For the CDR3, the DNA is TGTGCCAGCTGGGGACGGGGACAGGGAATGAATCAGCCCCAGCATTTT.

The genes are TRBV15 and TRBJ1-1; 8 nucleotides match TRBD1. The CDR3 is made up of 13 amino acids. Germline V lookup: CDR1 LNHNV, CDR2 YYDKDF (reference sequence). Unmatched junction bases numbered 5, after V lost 3 bases and J lost 8 bases. The CDR3 region is CATSSRGRGEAFF. For the CDR3, the DNA is TGTGCCACCAGCAGCAGGGGGCGCGGAGAAGCTTTCTTT.

The V and J genes are TRBV7-3 and TRBJ1-6; unclear D gene. V lost 3 bases to trimming and J lost 5 bases, with 5 bases between them. The CDR3 consists of 13 residues. Germline V gene data show CDR1 as SGHTA and CDR2 as FQGTGA. The CDR3 bases are TGTGCCAGCAGCTTTGGCAATAATTCACCCCTCCACTTT. Translation: CASSFGNNSPLHF. Full variable domain (outside the CDR3, taken from reference TRBV7-3 and TRBJ1-6): GAGVSQTPSNKVTEKGKYVELRCDPISGHTALYWYRQSLGQGPEFLIYFQGTGAADDSGLPNDRFFAVRPEGSVSTLKIQRTERGDSAVYLCASSFGNNSPLHFGNGTRLTVT.

J is TRBJ1-3 and V is TRBV7-2; D gene unclear. Trimming cost V 2 bases and J 0 bases, with 11 bases left between them. The CDR3 has 16 residues. Germline V CDR1 and CDR2: SGHTA, FQGNSA. The CDR3 protein is CASSLFRGGSGNTIYF. The CDR3 DNA reads TGTGCCAGCAGCTTATTTAGAGGAGGCTCTGGAAACACCATATATTTT.

J is TRBJ1-5 and V is TRBV27; D may be TRBD1 (6 bases). Germline CDR1 reads MNHEY; CDR2 reads SMNVEV (reference sequence). The V end lost 2 bases, the J end lost 10 bases, and 15 bases lay between the germline ends. This CDR3 spans 14 amino acids. CDR3 residues: CASSLALPGDPQHF. CDR3 DNA: TGTGCCAGCAGTTTAGCGCTTCCAGGGGACCCCCAGCATTTT.

V and J are TRBV6-6 and TRBJ1-3; D is uncertain. Trimming removed 7 bases at V and 2 bases at J, with 15 bases between. The CDR3 spans 15 residues. Germline V lookup: CDR1 MNHNY, CDR2 SVGAGI (reference sequence). CDR3 bases: TGTGCCAGCACCCCGAGTAGCCGCACTGGAAACACCATATATTTT. It codes for CASTPSSRTGNTIYF.

The chain joins TRBV2 to TRBJ1-6; D not resolved. Germline V gene lookup returns CDR1 SNHLY and CDR2 FYNNEI. CDR3 length: 13 residues. The germline V and J ends were trimmed by 4 bases and 6 bases, with 7 bases remaining between them. The CDR3 nucleotides read TGTGCCAGCAGTGGCGGCCCTAATTCACCCCTCCACTTT. Translation gives CASSGGPNSPLHF.

CDR3 bases: TGTGCCAGTAGGGATCGAACAGGGGGCAATCAGCCCCAGCATTTT. Translating it yields CASRDRTGGNQPQHF. This chain connects TRBV19 to TRBJ1-5; 7 positions agree with TRBD1. After removal of 6 bases from V and 2 bases from J, the junction contained 7 bases not matched to a gene. The CDR3 length is 15 residues. Germline CDR1 LNHDA, CDR2 SQIVND (reference sequence).

This chain links TRBV7-3 with TRBJ2-1, with TRBD2 matching over 10 bases. V gave up 4 bases and J gave up 4 bases; unmatched junction bases: 10. Germline V gene data show CDR1 as SGHTA and CDR2 as FQGTGA. This CDR3 contains 17 residues. This CDR3 reads CASSSGAGGTNYNEQFF. The CDR3 DNA sequence: TGTGCCAGCAGCTCTGGAGCGGGAGGGACGAATTACAATGAGCAGTTCTTC.

The V and J genes are TRBV6-5 and TRBJ1-2, with D unresolved. V lost 6 bases, J lost 2 bases, and 13 bases lay in between. Per germline, CDR1 MNHEY and CDR2 SVGAGI. The CDR3 runs to 14 residues. The CDR3, as DNA: TGTGCCAGCAGCGAGAGGAGTGTCAACTATGGCTACACCTTC. This codes for CASSERSVNYGYTF.

The chain uses TRBV18 and TRBJ1-5; D is unclear. V gave up 3 bases and J gave up 2 bases, with 8 bases separating them. Per germline, CDR1 KGHSH and CDR2 LQKENI. CDR3 size: 14 residues. The DNA for the CDR3 is TGTGCCAGCTCACCTGAGGAACGCAATCAGCCCCAGCATTTT. Its protein is CASSPEERNQPQHF.

CDR3 protein: CASSLYPSSPGQPQHF. The CDR3 coding sequence is TGTGCCAGCAGTTTATACCCCTCCTCGCCGGGTCAGCCCCAGCATTTT. The rearrangement links TRBV28 to TRBJ1-5, with no clear D. There are 16 residues in the CDR3. V was cut by 1 base and J by 6 bases, with 16 bases left in between. The germline V gene has CDR1 MDHEN and CDR2 SYDVKM. The full variable domain, with the rest looked up from reference TRBV28 and TRBJ1-5, is DVKVTQSSRYLVKRTGEKVFLECVQDMDHENMFWYRQDPGLGLRLIYFSYDVKMKEKGDIPEGYSVSREKKERFSLILESASTNQTSMYLCASSLYPSSPGQPQHFGDGTRLSIL.

This clone has only one observation. The chain employs TRBV19 and TRBJ1-2; TRBD1 might be the D (6 bases). This CDR3 is 13 amino acids long. Germline V gene lookup returns CDR1 LNHDA and CDR2 SQIVND (reference sequence). Trimming stripped 1 base from V and 6 bases from J, with 9 bases between. In DNA form, the CDR3 reads TGTGCCAGTAGTATAGGGGACAAGAATGGCTACACCTTC. Amino acids: CASSIGDKNGYTF.